These T cell receptor beta chains were read from a single sample in a study of blood T cell repertoires in COVID-19. The data were produced by immunoSEQ multiplex PCR, yet TCRdb's version contains in-frame clones alone and is incomplete. The table records tens of thousands of clones, about 79% of them present only once. Input material: peripheral blood. The receptors originated from an older woman with acute or convalescent COVID-19. The CDR3 runs from the conserved cysteine through the conserved F or W. Each record gives: CDR3 DNA, CDR3 protein, V gene, clone size, J gene, D gene. D genes are given only for firm matches. The size entry is marked missing in some rows and otherwise reads once, few, many or a size class.

CDR3nt: TGCGCCAGCAGCCGCGTCTCTGGAAACACCATATATTTT; CDR3aa: CASSRVSGNTIYF; v_gene: TRBV5-1; abundance: .; j_gene: TRBJ1-3; d_gene: .
CDR3nt: TGTGCCAGCAGCCAAGACTTACAATGGGGCGGCTACACCTTC; CDR3aa: CASSQDLQWGGYTF; v_gene: TRBV14; abundance: .; j_gene: TRBJ1-2; d_gene: .
CDR3nt: TGTGCCAGCAGCCTAACACAGGGGTCTTATAATTCACCCCTCCACTTT; CDR3aa: CASSLTQGSYNSPLHF; v_gene: TRBV4-2; abundance: .; j_gene: TRBJ1-6; d_gene: TRBD1
CDR3nt: TGTGCCAGCAGATCCGGACAGGGGGCTACAGATACGCAGTATTTT; CDR3aa: CASRSGQGATDTQYF; v_gene: TRBV7-9; abundance: .; j_gene: TRBJ2-3; d_gene: TRBD1
CDR3nt: TGTGCCACCAGTGATCGGACAGGGGGCACCTACGAGCAGTACTTC; CDR3aa: CATSDRTGGTYEQYF; v_gene: TRBV24-1; abundance: .; j_gene: TRBJ2-7; d_gene: TRBD1
CDR3nt: TGTGCCAGCAGTACCACAGGGGGTAGCAATCAGCCCCAGCATTTT; CDR3aa: CASSTTGGSNQPQHF; v_gene: TRBV6-5; abundance: .; j_gene: TRBJ1-5; d_gene: TRBD1
CDR3nt: TGTGCCAGCAGCTTTGGGACAGGGACGAACACCGGGGAGCTGTTTTTT; CDR3aa: CASSFGTGTNTGELFF; v_gene: TRBV7-8; abundance: .; j_gene: TRBJ2-2; d_gene: TRBD1
CDR3nt: TGCGCCAGCAGTGTGGGGGACTTCAACACAGATACGCAGTATTTT; CDR3aa: CASSVGDFNTDTQYF; v_gene: TRBV5-1; abundance: .; j_gene: TRBJ2-3; d_gene: .
CDR3nt: TGTGCCAGCACCTCCCAGAGGGACTTACCCACAGATACGCAGTATTTT; CDR3aa: CASTSQRDLPTDTQYF; v_gene: TRBV2; abundance: .; j_gene: TRBJ2-3; d_gene: .
CDR3nt: TGCGCCAGCAGCCAAGATAGAGTAGCGGGGGGGCGAGAGACCCAGTACTTC; CDR3aa: CASSQDRVAGGRETQYF; v_gene: TRBV4-1; abundance: few; j_gene: TRBJ2-5; d_gene: TRBD2
CDR3nt: TGTGCCAGCAGCCTGGACAGGGGGAGTTTCTACGAGCAGTACTTC; CDR3aa: CASSLDRGSFYEQYF; v_gene: TRBV7-9; abundance: medium-sized; j_gene: TRBJ2-7; d_gene: TRBD1
CDR3nt: TGCGCCAGCAGCTTGGTACCCCTCACAGCTGGGGGCGAAGCTTTCTTT; CDR3aa: CASSLVPLTAGGEAFF; v_gene: TRBV5-1; abundance: .; j_gene: TRBJ1-1; d_gene: .
CDR3nt: TGTGCCAGTAGCCCAGATCGGGAGCGTTTGGCTTTCTTT; CDR3aa: CASSPDRERLAFF; v_gene: TRBV19; abundance: few; j_gene: TRBJ1-1; d_gene: .
CDR3nt: TGTGCCAGCAGCGTAAAACAGGTGATCACTGAAGCTTTCTTT; CDR3aa: CASSVKQVITEAFF; v_gene: TRBV5-4; abundance: .; j_gene: TRBJ1-1; d_gene: .
CDR3nt: TGTGCCAGCAGGGGAGGACTAGAGGGCGAGCAGTACTTC; CDR3aa: CASRGGLEGEQYF; v_gene: TRBV27; abundance: .; j_gene: TRBJ2-7; d_gene: TRBD2
CDR3nt: TGTGCCAGCAGTTACGCGACAGGGGATGGCTACACCTTC; CDR3aa: CASSYATGDGYTF; v_gene: TRBV6-5; abundance: .; j_gene: TRBJ1-2; d_gene: TRBD1
CDR3nt: TGTGCCAGCAGCTTAACTCCCCAGAACACTGAAGCTTTCTTT; CDR3aa: CASSLTPQNTEAFF; v_gene: TRBV7-3; abundance: .; j_gene: TRBJ1-1; d_gene: .
CDR3nt: TGTGCCAGCAGCCGGCGGACTAGGCTCTCCTACGAGCAGTACTTC; CDR3aa: CASSRRTRLSYEQYF; v_gene: TRBV7-2; abundance: .; j_gene: TRBJ2-7; d_gene: TRBD2
CDR3nt: TGTGCCAGCAGCCTCCCACTAGCTGGGAATACGCAGTATTTT; CDR3aa: CASSLPLAGNTQYF; v_gene: TRBV5-4; abundance: .; j_gene: TRBJ2-3; d_gene: .
CDR3nt: TGTGCCAGCAGTCAAGACCGGGGGGCGCCTTACAATGAGCAGTTCTTC; CDR3aa: CASSQDRGAPYNEQFF; v_gene: TRBV21-1; abundance: .; j_gene: TRBJ2-1; d_gene: .
CDR3nt: TGTGCCAGCAGCCAAGTTCCGAGAACCGGGGAGCTGTTTTTT; CDR3aa: CASSQVPRTGELFF; v_gene: TRBV3-1/TRBV3-2; abundance: .; j_gene: TRBJ2-2; d_gene: .
CDR3nt: TGCGCCAGCAGACACTCCGGCGGGGTTAGCTCCTACAATGAGCAGTTCTTC; CDR3aa: CASRHSGGVSSYNEQFF; v_gene: TRBV5-1; abundance: .; j_gene: TRBJ2-1; d_gene: .
CDR3nt: TGTGCCAGTAAACCTCGGACCGGGACAGCTGACTACGAGCAGTACTTC; CDR3aa: CASKPRTGTADYEQYF; v_gene: TRBV28; abundance: .; j_gene: TRBJ2-7; d_gene: TRBD1
CDR3nt: TGTGCCAGCAGCTTAGACAGGAACACAGATACGCAGTATTTT; CDR3aa: CASSLDRNTDTQYF; v_gene: TRBV7-9; abundance: few; j_gene: TRBJ2-3; d_gene: .